This is a list of T cell receptor beta chains from one sample in a study of regulatory T cells in long-lasting Graves disease. One entry per CDR3 protein, called by TCRdb with MiXCR from the multiplex PCR reads. The data show fewer than 400,000 distinct CDR3 sequences, 15% to 20% seen once. The sample was peripheral blood mononuclear cells (PBMCs), taken when the disease was refractory, from a patient treated with antithyroid drugs. These receptors originate from a female donor with Graves disease. Each CDR3 is given with its conserved first and last residue. The D gene is left open where the match is weak. A row's size may be missing; if present it is once, few, many or a size class.

j_gene,v_gene,d_gene,abundance,CDR3nt,CDR3aa
TRBJ2-5,TRBV6-2/TRBV6-3,NA,many,TGTGCCAGCAGTTACTCTTTCTGGGAGCGGAAGTACCAAGAGACCCAGTACTTC,CASSYSFWERKYQETQYF
TRBJ2-5,TRBV6-2/TRBV6-3,TRBD1,many,TGTGCCAGCAGTTACCCAAGTCGCCGGGACAGGGGGCCTCGTTCCCCAGGAAAGACCCAGTACTTC,CASSYPSRRDRGPRSPGKTQYF
TRBJ1-1,TRBV5-1,NA,NA,TGCGCCAGCAGCTTGGTCTATCGGGGGGACCTACCCACTGAAGCTTTCTTT,CASSLVYRGDLPTEAFF
TRBJ2-7,TRBV3-1,TRBD2,few,TGTGCCAGCAGCCCCCCGGGACTAGTTCGCGAGCAGTACTTC,CASSPPGLVREQYF
TRBJ1-6,TRBV29-1,NA,NA,TGCAGCGTTGAACTCGTAGCGGGTTCACCCCTCCACTTT,CSVELVAGSPLHF
TRBJ1-1,TRBV20-1,NA,NA,TGCACCCCTGACAGTTTGAACACTGAAGCTTTCTTT,CTPDSLNTEAFF
TRBJ1-5,TRBV15,NA,few,TGTGCCACCAGCAGAGATATCCACCCTAGCAATCAGCCCCAGCATTTT,CATSRDIHPSNQPQHF
TRBJ2-5,TRBV20-1,NA,few,TGCAGTGCTAGAAATGCAGGGAGGCGAGGGACCCAGTACTTC,CSARNAGRRGTQYF
TRBJ1-4,TRBV7-2,NA,NA,TGTGCCAGCAGCCCGAAGGACAGCCATGAAAAACTGTTTTTT,CASSPKDSHEKLFF
TRBJ1-4,TRBV7-2,NA,NA,TGTGCCAGCAGCTTAGGGGGCGGTAATGAAAAACTGTTTTTT,CASSLGGGNEKLFF
TRBJ1-3,TRBV15,NA,NA,TGTGCCACCAGCAGAGGAGGAGGGACCTCTGGAAACACCATATATTTT,CATSRGGGTSGNTIYF
TRBJ2-7,TRBV27,NA,many,TGTGCCAGCAGCCTGGGACGTGCCTACGAGCAGTACTTC,CASSLGRAYEQYF
TRBJ2-5,TRBV24-1,NA,many,TGTGCCACCAGTGAAGGAGCGCTATACCAAGAGACCCAGTACTTC,CATSEGALYQETQYF
TRBJ1-5,TRBV20-1,TRBD1,NA,TGCAGTGCTAGAGGGACAGGGGATAACAATCAGCCCCAGCATTTT,CSARGTGDNNQPQHF
TRBJ1-4,TRBV28,NA,many,TGTGCCAGCTTTGGGCCCGTGGAGGAAAAACTGTTTTTT,CASFGPVEEKLFF
TRBJ1-4,TRBV10-2,NA,NA,TGCGCCGCCGGACAGTTGGCCCATAATGAAAAACTGTTTTTT,CAAGQLAHNEKLFF
TRBJ1-6,TRBV3-1,TRBD1,many,TGTGCCAGCAGCCAAGTAGGGCGGGACAGTTATAATTCACCCCTCCACTTT,CASSQVGRDSYNSPLHF
TRBJ1-1,TRBV2,NA,many,TGTGCCAGCAGCTCGACAGCGAACACTGAAGCTTTCTTT,CASSSTANTEAFF
TRBJ2-4,TRBV5-6,TRBD2,few,TGTGCCAGCAGCTGGGGAGGGGCTGACATTCAGTACTTC,CASSWGGADIQYF
TRBJ2-5,TRBV20-1,TRBD1,NA,TGCAGTGCTAGGCCCCGGGACAGGGGACACTTC,CSARPRDRGHF
TRBJ2-2,TRBV12-3/TRBV12-4,NA,many,TGTGCCAGCAGCGCAGCCAGTTACACCGGGGAGCTGTTTTTT,CASSAASYTGELFF
TRBJ1-5,TRBV28,NA,many,TGTGCCAGCAGACCCAGGGGTTTCGATCAGCCCCAGCATTTT,CASRPRGFDQPQHF
TRBJ2-5,TRBV7-9,NA,NA,TGTGCCGACAGCTTGCTCCGGTTCCCGTTGGAGACCCAGTACTTC,CADSLLRFPLETQYF
TRBJ2-5,TRBV19,TRBD1,NA,TGTGCCAGTAGTATATCGGACAGGGGGGAGACCCAGTACTTC,CASSISDRGETQYF
TRBJ2-7,TRBV28,NA,many,TGTGCCAGCAGTATAGGGGACTTTTGCGAGCAGTACTTC,CASSIGDFCEQYF
TRBJ1-5,TRBV7-9,NA,NA,TGTGCCAGCAGCGCTAGCAATCAGCCCCAGCATTTT,CASSASNQPQHF
TRBJ1-5,TRBV7-8,TRBD1,NA,TGTGCCAGCAGCCACCGGACAGGGTTCGGTCAGCCCCAGCATTTT,CASSHRTGFGQPQHF
TRBJ2-4,TRBV4-1,TRBD1,few,TGCGCCAGCAGCCTCTCCGGGGGACAGGGGGAAAACATTCAGTACTTC,CASSLSGGQGENIQYF
TRBJ1-2,TRBV5-1,TRBD1,many,TGCGCCAGCACGACAGGGGCTAACTATGGCTACACCTTC,CASTTGANYGYTF
TRBJ2-5,TRBV5-1,NA,few,TGCGCCAGCAGCCGGCCCCAAGAGACCCAGTACTTC,CASSRPQETQYF
TRBJ1-4,TRBV5-1,TRBD1,NA,TGCGCCAGCAAAAGGACAGGGGCAACTGGGAATGAAAAACTGTTTTTT,CASKRTGATGNEKLFF
TRBJ2-2,TRBV7-9,NA,few,TGTGCCAGCAGCCCCCAACTCCGGCCCGGGGAGCTGTTTTTT,CASSPQLRPGELFF
TRBJ1-2,TRBV12-5,NA,many,TGTGCTAGTGGCTCCCAGGGGTTTTCTAACTATGGCTACACCTTC,CASGSQGFSNYGYTF
TRBJ1-3,TRBV14,NA,NA,TGTGCCAGCAGCCAATTTCGGGAGACCATATATTTT,CASSQFRETIYF
TRBJ2-7,TRBV30,NA,few,TGTGCCTGGTCCCTGCGAGAGGGGAACTACCCCTACGAGCAGTACTTC,CAWSLREGNYPYEQYF
TRBJ2-1,TRBV6-2/TRBV6-3,TRBD1,many,TGTGCCAGCAGCTCGAACAGGGGCTATGAGCAGTTCTTC,CASSSNRGYEQFF
TRBJ2-2,TRBV7-3,NA,NA,TGTGCCAGCAGCCCCCGGTCAAACGCAAACACCGGGGAGCTGTTTTTT,CASSPRSNANTGELFF
TRBJ1-2,TRBV20-1,NA,many,TGCAGTGCTAGTATAAGTAACTATGGCTACACCTTC,CSASISNYGYTF
TRBJ2-1,TRBV10-3,TRBD2,few,TGTGCCATCAAGCGGGGGGGCTCCTACAATGAGCAGTTCTTC,CAIKRGGSYNEQFF
TRBJ2-7,TRBV6-1,NA,NA,TGTGCCAGCACAAGGTCTTCCCTCTCCTACGAGCAGTACTTC,CASTRSSLSYEQYF